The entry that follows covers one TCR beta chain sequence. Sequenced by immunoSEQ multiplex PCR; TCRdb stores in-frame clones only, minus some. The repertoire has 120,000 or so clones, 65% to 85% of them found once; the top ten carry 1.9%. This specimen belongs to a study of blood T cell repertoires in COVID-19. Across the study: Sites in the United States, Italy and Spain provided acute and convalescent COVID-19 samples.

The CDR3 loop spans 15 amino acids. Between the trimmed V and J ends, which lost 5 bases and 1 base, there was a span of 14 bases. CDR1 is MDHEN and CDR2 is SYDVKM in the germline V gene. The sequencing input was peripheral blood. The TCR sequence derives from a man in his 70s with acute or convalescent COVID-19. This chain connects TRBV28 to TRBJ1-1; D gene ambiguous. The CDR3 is CASSASPGTNTEAFF. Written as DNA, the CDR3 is TGTGCCAGCAGTGCATCTCCGGGAACGAACACTGAAGCTTTCTTT. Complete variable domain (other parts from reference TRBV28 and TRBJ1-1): DVKVTQSSRYLVKRTGEKVFLECVQDMDHENMFWYRQDPGLGLRLIYFSYDVKMKEKGDIPEGYSVSREKKERFSLILESASTNQTSMYLCASSASPGTNTEAFFGQGTRLTVV.